Listed below are T cell receptor beta chains from one sample, sequenced in a study of control samples from healthy donors and cancer patients. Method: immunoSEQ multiplex PCR; TCRdb's copy keeps in-frame clones and lacks some. Here the sample spans 110,000 to 150,000 clones, about 89% being singletons. The sequencing input was blood. Source of these receptors: a young man in good health. CDR3s include the opening cysteine and the closing phenylalanine or tryptophan. The D gene is left open where the match is weak.

TRBV4-1 | NA | CASSQTFTRDTQYF
TRBV10-3 | NA | CAISARDGYTF
TRBV30 | NA | CAWSQSRGYGYTF
TRBV6-5 | NA | CASNGQVYQPQHF
TRBV9 | TRBD1 | CASSPHQDRGVGGYTF
TRBV7-3 | NA | CASSLYQADTQYF
TRBV28 | NA | CASSPTGGFTKNIQYF
TRBV27 | NA | CASSFFGDTQYF
TRBV4-1 | NA | CASSHQGNLEAFF
TRBV19 | NA | CASSIDGNEKLFF
TRBV7-2 | NA | CASSLGAFSYEQYF
TRBV27 | NA | CASALPSGGYTF
TRBV6-5 | NA | CASSYGGVKLNTEAFF
TRBV18 | TRBD1 | CASSQDRGRSEQYF
TRBV12-3/TRBV12-4 | NA | CASSRTVNTEAFF
TRBV5-4 | NA | CASSRNRGGETQYF
TRBV6-5 | TRBD1 | CASSLDRGYTEAFF
TRBV6-5 | TRBD1 | CASSYSQGVVEKLFF
TRBV7-2 | TRBD1 | CASSLVAGDSYTDTQYF
TRBV7-3 | NA | CASSLGGSGANVLTF
TRBV14 | NA | CASSHQTGAEAFF
TRBV29-1 | NA | CSARTDPGEKLFF
TRBV7-9 | NA | CASSLAIGASTEAFF
TRBV19 | NA | CASSIVAGDNQPQHF
TRBV5-5 | NA | CASSLIADLTGEQYF
TRBV7-6 | NA | CASSLEPGVYEQYF
TRBV21-1 | NA | CASRLTDSTEAFF
TRBV3-1/TRBV3-2 | TRBD1 | CASYSGDRGRSTGELFF
TRBV3-1/TRBV3-2 | TRBD1 | CASSQAPSGGDGYTF
TRBV14 | TRBD2 | CASSQETSGGYNEQFF
TRBV5-4 | NA | CASSTEVRDSPLHF
TRBV7-2 | NA | CASSPRGGLTNEKLFF
TRBV27 | TRBD2 | CASSLTSGGRGEQFF
TRBV5-1 | NA | CASSLASGGPTDTQYF
TRBV11-2 | NA | CASSSQAGMNTEAFF
TRBV3-1/TRBV3-2 | TRBD1 | CASSPTGTGAVYGYTF
TRBV19 | NA | CASTYGGYNEQFF
TRBV18 | TRBD2 | CASSRLAGEYNEQFF
TRBV27 | NA | CASSPQGPYGYTF
TRBV5-1 | TRBD1 | CASSSGGWGVASEQYF
TRBV9 | TRBD1 | CASSSRTGGSYNEQFF
TRBV10-1 | NA | CASSESIALNSPLHF
TRBV7-3 | NA | CASSSIQDNEQFF
TRBV9 | NA | CASSVDQRGANVLTF
TRBV27 | TRBD2 | CASSKGTSGYNEQFF
TRBV7-9 | TRBD1 | CASSSVTGTGVTYGYTF
TRBV4-1 | NA | CASSQSRDNNQPQHF
TRBV4-1 | TRBD2 | CASSQDSVSGGAVDTQYF
TRBV3-1/TRBV3-2 | NA | CASSPTDSSYGYTF
TRBV5-1 | NA | CASRWAASGNTIYF